Following are 17 T cell receptor beta chains from one sample sequenced in a study of cytomegalovirus exposure and HLA in healthy donors. Both 60 Vbeta primers and 13 Jbeta primers went into the PCR. The data were produced by immunoSEQ multiplex PCR, yet TCRdb's version contains in-frame clones alone and is incomplete. Counted here are around 94,000 clones, roughly 79% occurring once; the ten biggest clones make up about 5%. Sequencing was carried out using PBMCs. These receptors came from a woman between 40 and 50 years old in good health and CMV-seronegative.

This clone was found once. This sequence joins TRBV11-2 and TRBJ2-7; 8 positions match TRBD2. The germline gives CDR1 SGHAT, CDR2 FQNNGV. There are 16 residues in the CDR3. Trimming at V came to 7 bases and at J to 6 bases, leaving 17 bases not matched to a gene. The CDR3 nucleotides are TGTGCCAGCACCCTTGGAAGCGGGGGTATCGCGGGCGAGCAGTACTTC. Amino acid sequence: CASTLGSGGIAGEQYF.

The chain links TRBV7-3 to TRBJ1-6, with TRBD1 as a possible D gene (5 bases). The germline V gene has CDR1 SGHTA and CDR2 FQGTGA. Between the trimmed V and J ends, which lost 5 bases and 6 bases, there was a span of 14 bases. The CDR3 spans 15 residues. The CDR3 nucleotides read TGTGCCAGCAGCCTCTGGCAGGGAAGTAATTCACCCCTCCACTTT. Translating it yields CASSLWQGSNSPLHF.

The V and J genes are TRBV7-8 and TRBJ1-1; no clear D gene. Looked up from germline, CDR1 is SGHVS and CDR2 is FQNEAQ. This CDR3 comprises 14 residues. With 8 bases removed from V and 0 bases from J, the gap between germline ends came to 13 bases. The DNA of the CDR3 is TGTGCCAGCTCTAAAGGAGCCATGAACACTGAAGCTTTCTTT. Its protein is CASSKGAMNTEAFF.

This clone was counted only a few times. This chain links TRBV5-1 with TRBJ2-3; 7 positions match TRBD1. CDR3 size: 15 residues. Per germline, CDR1 SGHRS and CDR2 YFSETQ. Losses at the gene ends were 3 bases for V and 4 bases for J; bases not matched to a gene: 8. The CDR3 DNA is TGCGCCAGCAGCTGGGTAACAGGGGACGCAGATACGCAGTATTTT. Translated: CASSWVTGDADTQYF.

The J gene is TRBJ1-5, the V gene TRBV1; the table assigns TRBD1, which was not confirmed against the DNA. TRBV1 is noted as a pseudogene. CDR3 length equals 20 residues. CDR3 sequence reads: CTSSQDQSVVGDRANQPQHF. The CDR3 nucleotides are TGCACCAGCAGCCAAGATCAATCTGTTGTCGGGGACAGGGCGAATCAGCCCCAGCATTTT.

The chain is built from TRBV4-3 and TRBJ2-3; D gene unclear. V was shortened by 1 base and J by 5 bases, with 7 bases between the two germline ends. The CDR3 consists of 13 residues. Germline CDR1 and CDR2: LGHNA and YSLEER. CDR3: CASSQVVEDTQYF. The CDR3 DNA sequence: TGCGCCAGCAGCCAAGTAGTAGAAGATACGCAGTATTTT.

This chain uses TRBV9 with TRBJ1-2; 8 nucleotides align to TRBD1. Per germline, CDR1 SGDLS and CDR2 YYNGEE. J was trimmed by 8 bases and V by 3 bases; bases with no gene match: 9. CDR3 length: 14 residues. CDR3 sequence reads: CASSGDRGVRGYTF. The CDR3 DNA follows: TGTGCCAGCAGCGGAGACAGGGGCGTTAGGGGCTACACCTTC.

The count of this clone is one. V is TRBV6-1 and J is TRBJ1-5, with TRBD1 as a possible D gene (5 bases). CDR3 size: 13 residues. Germline CDR1 reads MNHNS; CDR2 reads SASEGT. CDR3 in DNA: TGTGCTGTCGTCGCGGGACCCTATCAGCCCCAGCATTTT. This encodes CAVVAGPYQPQHF.

The genes are TRBV5-6 and TRBJ2-2; possibly TRBD1 for D (6 bases). Germline values: CDR1 SGHDT, CDR2 YYEEEE. V lost 4 bases, J lost 6 bases, and 19 bases lay in between. This CDR3 is built from 16 residues. CDR3 in amino acids: CASSQKGTGLPGELFF. CDR3 nucleotides: TGTGCCAGCAGCCAGAAAGGTACAGGGCTGCCCGGGGAGCTGTTTTTT.

The chain has TRBV4-2 and TRBJ1-6, with D unresolved. Trimming removed 2 bases from V and 0 bases from J, with 5 bases in between. The CDR3 totals 15 residues. Germline V lookup: CDR1 LGHNA, CDR2 YNFKEQ. The CDR3 here is CASSQRDSYNSPLHF. For the CDR3, the DNA is TGTGCCAGCAGCCAAAGAGACTCCTATAATTCACCCCTCCACTTT.

The CDR3 sequence is CASSYSTGFQTEAFF. The CDR3 DNA reads as TGTGCCAGCAGTTACTCTACGGGGTTCCAAACTGAAGCTTTCTTT. The chain is built from TRBV6-5 and TRBJ1-1, with D unclear. The CDR3 runs 15 residues. CDR1 is MNHEY, CDR2 SVGAGI, per germline. The V gene lost 0 bases and the J gene lost 5 bases, with 13 bases spanning the gap.

V usage is TRBV15 and J usage is TRBJ2-2; 10 nucleotides agree with TRBD2. V lost 1 base and J lost 2; bases outside the gene matches: 4. CDR3 length: 17 amino acids. The V gene's germline CDR1 is LNHNV and CDR2 YYDKDF (reference sequence). For the CDR3, the DNA is TGTGCCACCAGCAGAGGGCTAGCGGGGGTTAACACCGGGGAGCTGTTTTTT. Amino acids: CATSRGLAGVNTGELFF. Drawing the rest from reference TRBV15 and TRBJ2-2, the complete variable domain is DAMVIQNPRYQVTQFGKPVTLSCSQTLNHNVMYWYQQKSSQAPKLLFHYYDKDFNNEADTPDNFQSRRPNTSFCFLDIRSPGLGDTAMYLCATSRGLAGVNTGELFFGEGSRLTVL.

The chain links TRBV2 to TRBJ2-7; 8 bases fit TRBD2. This CDR3 comprises 14 residues. Looked up from germline, CDR1 is SNHLY and CDR2 is FYNNEI. V dropped 7 bases and J dropped 7; count of bases not matched to a gene: 12. CDR3 sequence: CASNGGDPPWEQYF. CDR3 DNA sequence: TGTGCCAGCAACGGGGGGGACCCTCCCTGGGAGCAGTACTTC.

The V and J genes are TRBV27 and TRBJ1-4, with D possibly matching TRBD1 (5 bases). Germline V gene sequence: CDR1 MNHEY, CDR2 SMNVEV (reference sequence). The CDR3 sequence is 15 residues long. V lost 4 bases and J 3 bases, leaving 12 bases between the germline ends. The CDR3, as DNA: TGTGCCAGCAGTTCCAGGGTTGAGGCTAATGAAAAACTGTTTTTT. Its protein is CASSSRVEANEKLFF.

The rearrangement uses TRBV7-3 and TRBJ1-1, with D hard to call. Deletions cut 2 bases from V and 11 bases from J, with 18 bases between. This CDR3 is 14 amino acids long. Per germline, CDR1 SGHTA and CDR2 FQGTGA. The CDR3 loop is CASSLDYVGERAFF. CDR3 bases: TGTGCCAGCAGCTTAGATTATGTAGGAGAGCGGGCTTTCTTT.

The genes are TRBV5-1 and TRBJ1-2, with 9 positions matching TRBD1. In germline, CDR1 is SGHRS, CDR2 YFSETQ. V was clipped by 3 bases and J by 0 bases; unmatched bases: 12. The length of the CDR3 is 18 residues. CDR3 region: CASSSSWTGTGSNYGYTF. The CDR3 DNA follows: TGCGCCAGCAGCTCCAGCTGGACCGGGACAGGGTCTAACTATGGCTACACCTTC.

This sequence joins TRBV9 and TRBJ2-5; 8 bases align to TRBD2. V dropped 0 bases and J dropped 4; count of bases not matched to a gene: 8. The CDR3 sequence is 16 residues long. CDR1 SGDLS and CDR2 YYNGEE come from the germline V gene. The CDR3 DNA reads as TGTGCCAGCAGCGTAGTCCTTCGGGGGGGGATAGAGACCCAGTACTTC. Amino acid sequence: CASSVVLRGGIETQYF.